This T cell receptor (beta chain) was found in a study of shared clonotypes between healthy human individuals. Findings and limits, study-wide: Since donors were few, the genetic and exposure-history diversity represented was limited. Rarefaction exposed incomplete sorted-subset sequencing despite large depth.

The CDR3 loop spans 13 amino acids. The ends were cut back, 1 base at V and 0 bases at J, with 4 bases in the middle. Germline-derived CDR1 and CDR2 are SGHRS and YFSETQ. Only in-frame clones appear in the TCRdb table, and some are missing; sequencing was by immunoSEQ multiplex PCR. The sample lists approximately 1,000,000 clones, approximately 80% occurring once. This clone was picked up a small number of times. As yet, its antigen is unknown. This clonotype was sampled from a man between 18 and 29 years old in good health. Some clones in this sample may be carry-over from other donors' samples. Sequencing input: memory CD4+ T cells from PBMCs. The subset here: CD45RA-negative fraction. The V gene is TRBV5-1, the J gene TRBJ1-2; D is undetermined. For the CDR3, the DNA is TGCGCCAGCAGCTTGCAAGCTAACTATGGCTACACCTTC. It yields the protein CASSLQANYGYTF.